Below, 8 T cell receptor beta chains from the same sample are listed, as sequenced in a study of Graves' ophthalmopathy and Graves' hyperthyroidism. For repertoire sequencing, the TCR beta CDR3 regions were amplified from RNA transcripts. Second-round multiplex PCR followed a first-round RT-PCR using HTBI primers. One entry per CDR3 protein, called by TCRdb with MiXCR from the multiplex PCR reads. The repertoire includes around 590,000 distinct CDR3 sequences, approximately 35% of them detected once, and over 3.5% sits in the top ten. Sequencing used peripheral blood or thyroid tissue (not recorded which). These receptors all stem from an adult man with Graves' hyperthyroidism.

This clonotype was detected many times. The chain is built from TRBV12-3 or TRBV12-4 and TRBJ1-1; D uncertain. The CDR3 spans 13 residues. Trimming took off 7 bases at V and 3 bases at J, with 12 bases between the two ends. This CDR3 is CASIPPGYTEAFF. CDR3 coding DNA: TGTGCCAGCATCCCCCCGGGGTACACTGAAGCTTTCTTT.

Ten or more counts support this clonotype. The chain joins TRBV7-3 to TRBJ1-2, with 9 bases aligning to TRBD1. Germline V gives CDR1 SGHTA, CDR2 FQGTGA. The CDR3 is made up of 15 amino acids. After removal of 5 bases from V and 3 bases from J, the junction contained 7 bases not matched to a gene. The CDR3 loop is CASSEPGQGYYGYTF. The CDR3 DNA is TGTGCCAGCAGCGAGCCGGGACAGGGCTACTATGGCTACACCTTC.

This clonotype was detected many times. The chain joins TRBV7-2 to TRBJ1-2; no clear D gene. The CDR3 has 15 amino acids. Germline V lookup: CDR1 SGHTA, CDR2 FQGNSA. Trimming removed 7 bases at V and 4 bases at J, with 19 bases between. Here the CDR3 DNA reads TGTGCCAGCATCCTCGGTGGCGGCAGAAGCTATGGCTACACCTTC. Translating it yields CASILGGGRSYGYTF.

This clonotype was observed many times. J is TRBJ1-1 and V is TRBV7-2, with D possibly matching TRBD1 (5 bases). Trimming shortened V by 4 bases and J by 1 base, and 7 bases separated the two germline ends. CDR1 and CDR2 from the germline V gene are SGHTA and FQGNSA. CDR3 length: 13 amino acids. CDR3 sequence: CASSSQENTEAFF. CDR3 nucleotide sequence: TGTGCCAGCAGCTCACAGGAGAACACTGAAGCTTTCTTT.

This clonotype appeared many times. The CDR3 reads CASSQDIGYYTGELFF. The CDR3 coding sequence is TGTGCCAGCAGCCAAGATATCGGGTATTACACCGGGGAGCTGTTTTTT. The chain joins TRBV14 to TRBJ2-2, with D unclear. Trimming left V 0 bases short and J 3 bases short, with 11 bases between. From germline, CDR1 is SGHDN and CDR2 FVKESK. The CDR3 length is 16 residues.

This clonotype was counted at least ten times. V is TRBV29-1 and J is TRBJ2-5; TRBD1 agrees at 7 bases. This CDR3 is built from 16 residues. Germline CDR1 reads SQVTM; CDR2 reads ANQGSEA. The J segment lost 2 bases and the V segment lost 3 bases, leaving 12 bases of the junction unmatched. The CDR3 DNA reads as TGCAGCGTTGATAAGGTTGGGACAGTTATGCAAGAGACCCAGTACTTC. This codes for CSVDKVGTVMQETQYF.

The chain uses TRBV12-3 or TRBV12-4 and TRBJ2-3; 10 bases match TRBD2. This CDR3 is 16 amino acids long. With V trimmed by 3 bases and J by 2 bases, 5 bases remained unmatched. CDR3 DNA sequence: TGTGCCAGCAGTTTCACACTAGCGGGGCACACAGATACGCAGTATTTT. Encoded protein: CASSFTLAGHTDTQYF.

This clonotype was detected many times. This chain uses TRBV7-8 with TRBJ1-5, with 10 bases identical to TRBD1. Losses at the gene ends were 2 bases for V and 6 bases for J; bases not matched to a gene: 7. There are 16 residues in the CDR3. From germline, CDR1 is SGHVS and CDR2 FQNEAQ. Written as DNA, the CDR3 is TGTGCCAGCAGCTTAATACCGGGACAGGGGTTTCAGCCCCAGCATTTT. This codes for CASSLIPGQGFQPQHF.